A selection of T cell receptor beta chains follows, all from one sample in a study of neurological immune-mediated disorders. TCRdb re-called the 5' RACE reads with MiXCR, one entry per CDR3 protein. The top ten hold approximately 25% of the sample, which has 30,000 or so distinct CDR3 sequences, just over 4% seen once. The sample comprised CD4+ T cells from blood. The receptor set was obtained from a middle-aged woman in good health. The CDR3 runs from the conserved cysteine through the conserved F or W. The D gene is left open where the match is weak. The size entry gives once, few, many, or a class for an expanded clone.

>many|TRBJ2-5|TRBD2|TRBV11-2
TGTGCCAGCAGCTTAGGACCGGGAGGCCCCAGGGCCCAGTACTTC
CASSLGPGGPRAQYF
>many|TRBJ2-7|-|TRBV5-1
TGCGCCAGCAGCTTGGTAGGCAGCAACTACGAGCAGTACTTC
CASSLVGSNYEQYF
>many|TRBJ2-5|-|TRBV5-1
TGCGCCAGCAGCTTGGCGGTAGGCGGGGGCGCGGAGACCCAGTACTTC
CASSLAVGGGAETQYF
>medium-sized|TRBJ2-6|TRBD1|TRBV5-1
TGCGCCAGCAGCGTACAGGGGAGAGGGGCCAACGTCCTGACTTTC
CASSVQGRGANVLTF
>many|TRBJ2-5|-|TRBV5-1
TGCGCCAGCAGCTTGGGTCAGGCAAAAGAGACCCAGTACTTC
CASSLGQAKETQYF
>many|TRBJ2-7|-|TRBV7-2
TGTGCCAGCAGCTTAACACAGAAATACGAGCAGTACTTC
CASSLTQKYEQYF
>few|TRBJ2-7|TRBD1|TRBV2
TGTGCCAGCAAGGGGACAGGGTTTTCCTACGAGCAGTACTTC
CASKGTGFSYEQYF
>many|TRBJ1-2|TRBD1|TRBV5-1
TGCGCCAGCGGGACAGCAAATCCTTCTAACTATGGCTACACCTTC
CASGTANPSNYGYTF
>many|TRBJ2-7|-|TRBV7-2
TGTGCCAGCAGCTTTAAGGGGGTAGCCTACGAGCAGTACTTC
CASSFKGVAYEQYF
>many|TRBJ1-5|TRBD1|TRBV28
TGTGCCAGCAAGCCGGACAGGGGGCCGGTACGGCCCCAGCATTTT
CASKPDRGPVRPQHF
>many|TRBJ1-2|-|TRBV20-1
TGCAGTGCTTACCCCCAGGCGGCGAATTTGAGGGGCTACACCTTC
CSAYPQAANLRGYTF
>many|TRBJ2-1|-|TRBV5-1
TGCGCCAGCAGTTTCGTAGGTGGTTGGGGTGAGCAGTTCTTC
CASSFVGGWGEQFF
>many|TRBJ2-7|TRBD2|TRBV7-9
TGTGCCAGCAGCTTAGGACTAGCGGCAACCTACGAGCAGTACTTC
CASSLGLAATYEQYF
>many|TRBJ2-2|-|TRBV4-2
TGTGCCAGCAGCCAGTACTCCGCCGGGGAGCTGTTTTTT
CASSQYSAGELFF
>many|TRBJ2-7|-|TRBV3-1
TGTGCCAGCAGCTCCCGGGGGGCAGCGTCCGAGCAGTACTTC
CASSSRGAASEQYF
>many|TRBJ1-2|-|TRBV11-2
TGTGCCAGCAGCTCAAAGACAGGACCTGGCTACACCTTC
CASSSKTGPGYTF
>many|TRBJ2-1|TRBD2|TRBV6-5
TGTGCCAGCAGTTACCGGCCCCCCGCAGGGAGGGCGGGGAATGAGCAGTTCTTC
CASSYRPPAGRAGNEQFF
>many|TRBJ2-5|-|TRBV12-3/TRBV12-4
TGTGCCAGCAGTTTTGTGGGAGAGACCCAGTACTTC
CASSFVGETQYF
>many|TRBJ2-5|-|TRBV5-1
TGCGCCAGCAGCGCCTCTAGCGAAGAGACCCAGTACTTC
CASSASSEETQYF
>many|TRBJ1-5|-|TRBV12-3/TRBV12-4
TGTGCCAGCAGTTTATTTCCAATGCAGCCCCAGCATTTT
CASSLFPMQPQHF
>many|TRBJ2-7|-|TRBV5-1
TGCGCCAGCAGTCCCACCGGCGGGCGACTCTACGAGCAGTACTTC
CASSPTGGRLYEQYF
>many|TRBJ2-5|-|TRBV28
TGTGCCAGCACCGAACCAGGCGGCAGGGTGTCGGAAGAGACCCAGTACTTC
CASTEPGGRVSEETQYF